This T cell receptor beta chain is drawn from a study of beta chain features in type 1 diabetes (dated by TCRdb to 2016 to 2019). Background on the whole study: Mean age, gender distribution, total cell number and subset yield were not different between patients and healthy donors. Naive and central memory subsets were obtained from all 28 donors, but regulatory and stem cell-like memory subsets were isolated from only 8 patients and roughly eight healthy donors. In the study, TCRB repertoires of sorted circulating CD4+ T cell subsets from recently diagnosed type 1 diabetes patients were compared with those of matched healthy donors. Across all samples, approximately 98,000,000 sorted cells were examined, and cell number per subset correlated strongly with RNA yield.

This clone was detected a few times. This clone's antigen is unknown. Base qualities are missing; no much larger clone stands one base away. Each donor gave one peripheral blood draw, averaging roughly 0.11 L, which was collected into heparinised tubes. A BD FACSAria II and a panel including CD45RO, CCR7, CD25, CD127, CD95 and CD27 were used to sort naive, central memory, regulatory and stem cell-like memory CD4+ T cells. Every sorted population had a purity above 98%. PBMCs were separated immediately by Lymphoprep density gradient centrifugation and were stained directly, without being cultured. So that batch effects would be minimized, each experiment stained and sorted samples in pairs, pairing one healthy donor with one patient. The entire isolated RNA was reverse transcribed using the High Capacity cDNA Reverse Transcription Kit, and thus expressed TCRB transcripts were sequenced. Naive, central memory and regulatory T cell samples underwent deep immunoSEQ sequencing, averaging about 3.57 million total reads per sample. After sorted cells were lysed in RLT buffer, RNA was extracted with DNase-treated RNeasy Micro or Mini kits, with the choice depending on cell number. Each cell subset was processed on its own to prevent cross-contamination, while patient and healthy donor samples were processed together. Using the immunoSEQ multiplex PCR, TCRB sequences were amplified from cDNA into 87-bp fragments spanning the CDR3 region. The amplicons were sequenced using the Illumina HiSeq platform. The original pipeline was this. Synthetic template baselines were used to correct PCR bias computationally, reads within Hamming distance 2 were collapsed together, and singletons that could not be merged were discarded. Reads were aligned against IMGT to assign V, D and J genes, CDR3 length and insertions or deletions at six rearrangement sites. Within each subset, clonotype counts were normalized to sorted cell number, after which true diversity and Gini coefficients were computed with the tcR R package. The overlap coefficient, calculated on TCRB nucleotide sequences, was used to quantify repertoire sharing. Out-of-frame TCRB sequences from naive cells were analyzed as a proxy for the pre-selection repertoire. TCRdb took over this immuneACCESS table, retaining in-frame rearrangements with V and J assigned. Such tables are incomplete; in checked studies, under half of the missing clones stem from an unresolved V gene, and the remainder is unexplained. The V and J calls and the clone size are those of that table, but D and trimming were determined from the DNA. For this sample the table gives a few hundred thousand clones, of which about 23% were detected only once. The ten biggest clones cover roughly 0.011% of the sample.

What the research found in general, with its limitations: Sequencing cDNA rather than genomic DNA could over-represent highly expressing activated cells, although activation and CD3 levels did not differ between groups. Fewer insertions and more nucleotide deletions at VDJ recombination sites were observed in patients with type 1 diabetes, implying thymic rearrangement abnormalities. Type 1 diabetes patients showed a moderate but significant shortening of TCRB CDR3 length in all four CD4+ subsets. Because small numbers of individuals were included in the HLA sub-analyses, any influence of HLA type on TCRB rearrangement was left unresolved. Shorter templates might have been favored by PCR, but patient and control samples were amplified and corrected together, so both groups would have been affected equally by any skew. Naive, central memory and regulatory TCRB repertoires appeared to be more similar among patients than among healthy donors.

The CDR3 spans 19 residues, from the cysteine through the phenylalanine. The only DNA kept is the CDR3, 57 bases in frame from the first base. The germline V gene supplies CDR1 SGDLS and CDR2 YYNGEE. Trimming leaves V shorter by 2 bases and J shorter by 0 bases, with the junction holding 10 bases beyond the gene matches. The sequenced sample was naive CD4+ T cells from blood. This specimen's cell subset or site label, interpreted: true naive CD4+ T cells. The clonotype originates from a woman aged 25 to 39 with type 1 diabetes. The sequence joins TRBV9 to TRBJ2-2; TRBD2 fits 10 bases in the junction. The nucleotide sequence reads TGTGCCAGCAGCGTCTCCCTTCAACTAGCGGGATCGAACACCGGGGAGCTGTTTTTT. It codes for CASSVSLQLAGSNTGELFF.